The source of this T cell receptor (beta chain) is a study of blood T cell repertoires in COVID-19. Study details: Collection of acute and convalescent COVID-19 samples took place in the United States, Italy and Spain. T cells, B-cell-depleted T cells, or PBMCs supplied cDNA or gDNA.

This CDR3 is 13 amino acids long. Looked up from germline, CDR1 is SGHDN and CDR2 is FVKESK. The V and J ends lost 1 base and 6 bases respectively, with 7 bases between them. Study processing details: Quantification of nucleated cells was approximated via reference gene primer amplification. TCRdb's table, derived via immunoSEQ multiplex PCR, lists solely in-frame clones and lacks some. That table is the source of V, J and clone size, and D and trimming were worked out from the DNA. The sample consists of about 120,000 clones, around 87% of them appearing once. This TCR was recovered from a man aged 50 or older with acute or convalescent COVID-19. The genes are TRBV14 and TRBJ1-5; TRBD1 is a possible D gene (5 bases). The specimen was peripheral blood. The CDR3 spells CASSQGQGQPQHF. The DNA for the CDR3 is TGTGCCAGCAGCCAAGGGCAGGGTCAGCCCCAGCATTTT. Full variable domain (outside the CDR3, taken from reference TRBV14 and TRBJ1-5): EAGVTQFPSHSVIEKGQTVTLRCDPISGHDNLYWYRRVMGKEIKFLLHFVKESKQDESGMPNNRFLAERTGGTYSTLKVQPAELEDSGVYFCASSQGQGQPQHFGDGTRLSIL.